This TCR beta chain was recorded in a study of metastatic and nonmetastatic thyroid tumors. Study-level background: Malignant and benign thyroid patients had repertoires compared in peripheral blood and tumor or nodule tissue.

On this clone: Mismatch with germline at one junction end may stem from a read error.

TCRdb re-analyzed the PCR reads through MiXCR. The table has approximately 37,000 clones, approximately 16% seen once. Germline V CDR1 and CDR2: SGHAT, FQNNGV. CDR3 length: 16 residues. There were no patients who had received any treatment before thyroid surgery. The sample taken for sequencing was blood. The chain recombines TRBV11-2 with TRBJ2-1; D might be TRBD2 (6 bases). The clonotype comes from a male donor with papillary thyroid cancer or a benign thyroid nodule (not recorded which). Some clones in this sample may be carry-over from other donors' samples. CDR3 loop: CSSSLGLASVNNEQFF. Here the CDR3 DNA reads TGTTCCAGCAGCCTAGGGTTGGCTAGCGTGAACAATGAGCAGTTCTTC.